The rows below give T cell receptor beta chains drawn from one sample of a study of graft-versus-host responses after intestinal transplantation. This table comes from immunoSEQ multiplex PCR, and its TCRdb copy is limited to in-frame clones, with some not included. The sample lists 120,000 or so clones, just over 90% occurring once. For these receptors, no antigen is known. The source was unstimulated CD8+ T cells sorted from spleen or lymph node cells, collected before intestinal transplant. The receptor source for this set is a human donor who received an intestinal transplant. CDR3s include the opening cysteine and the closing phenylalanine or tryptophan. Each record gives: V gene, D gene, clone size, J gene, CDR3 protein, CDR3 DNA. D genes are given only for firm matches. Size is omitted from some rows. Given values are once, few, many or a class for expanded clones.

TRBV19	TRBD1	NA	TRBJ1-5	CASTTGGNQPQHF	TGTGCCAGTACCACAGGGGGCAATCAGCCCCAGCATTTT
TRBV11-2	NA	NA	TRBJ2-7	CASSGRDYEQYF	TGTGCCAGCAGCGGCAGGGACTACGAGCAGTACTTC
TRBV19	NA	NA	TRBJ2-2	CASSIGGLTGELFF	TGTGCCAGTAGTATAGGGGGTCTCACCGGGGAGCTGTTTTTT
TRBV9	NA	NA	TRBJ2-3	CASSVEEGGWADTQYF	TGTGCCAGCAGCGTAGAAGAGGGGGGTTGGGCAGATACGCAGTATTTT
TRBV11-2	NA	few	TRBJ1-2	CASSLGGSSYGYTF	TGTGCCAGCAGCTTAGGCGGCAGCTCTTATGGCTACACCTTC
TRBV7-3	NA	NA	TRBJ1-1	CASSITTAQEAFF	TGTGCCAGCAGCATTACGACGGCCCAAGAAGCTTTCTTT
TRBV2	TRBD2	NA	TRBJ2-5	CASSALAGEETQYF	TGTGCCAGCAGTGCGCTAGCGGGAGAAGAGACCCAGTACTTC
TRBV14	TRBD2	NA	TRBJ2-7	CASSQEDLVREVDEQYF	TGTGCCAGCAGCCAAGAGGATCTAGTGCGGGAGGTCGACGAGCAGTACTTC
TRBV7-8	NA	NA	TRBJ2-1	CASSLSSPLYNEQFF	TGTGCCAGCAGCTTAAGCAGCCCCCTCTACAATGAGCAGTTCTTC
TRBV27	NA	once	TRBJ2-1	CASSLYRGGYEQFF	TGTGCCAGCAGTTTATATAGGGGGGGATACGAGCAGTTCTTC
TRBV5-6	TRBD1	NA	TRBJ2-4	CASSTGALRVKNIQYF	TGTGCCAGCTCAACAGGGGCTCTGAGGGTCAAAAACATTCAGTACTTC
TRBV19	TRBD1	NA	TRBJ1-3	CASSPRTGGAGNTIYF	TGTGCCAGTAGCCCGCGAACAGGGGGCGCTGGAAACACCATATATTTT
TRBV7-9	TRBD2	few	TRBJ2-1	CASSPGLAPGEEQFF	TGTGCCAGCAGCCCAGGACTAGCTCCGGGGGAGGAGCAGTTCTTC
TRBV27	NA	NA	TRBJ1-5	CASSLSVNQPQHF	TGTGCCAGCAGTTTATCAGTCAATCAGCCCCAGCATTTT
TRBV6-5	TRBD1	NA	TRBJ1-2	CASSYRGTANYGYTF	TGTGCCAGCAGTTACCGTGGGACAGCGAACTATGGCTACACCTTC
TRBV4-1	NA	NA	TRBJ2-3	CASSQDGKLPLMGGDTQYF	TGCGCCAGCAGCCAAGATGGAAAGTTACCACTAATGGGAGGAGATACGCAGTATTTT
TRBV19	NA	NA	TRBJ2-6	CASLGPSGANVLTF	TGTGCCAGCCTGGGCCCCTCTGGGGCCAACGTCCTGACTTTC
TRBV13	TRBD2	NA	TRBJ2-3	CASSPTGTSEDTQYF	TGTGCCAGCAGCCCAACCGGGACTAGCGAAGATACGCAGTATTTT
TRBV13	NA	NA	TRBJ2-2	CASSLGTNTGELFF	TGTGCCAGCAGCCTTGGGACCAACACCGGGGAGCTGTTTTTT
TRBV30	NA	NA	TRBJ2-1	CAWGVGQQFF	TGTGCCTGGGGGGTAGGACAGCAGTTCTTC
TRBV7-9	TRBD1	NA	TRBJ2-1	CASSLPGTDVGNEQFF	TGTGCCAGCAGCCTCCCCGGGACAGATGTGGGGAATGAGCAGTTCTTC
TRBV6-5	TRBD2	NA	TRBJ2-1	CASRAGTSQYNEQFF	TGTGCCAGCAGAGCTGGGACTAGCCAGTACAATGAGCAGTTCTTC
TRBV7-9	NA	NA	TRBJ2-2	CASSPSPGQGNTGELFF	TGTGCCAGCAGCCCGTCCCCCGGCCAGGGGAACACCGGGGAGCTGTTTTTT
TRBV6-5	NA	NA	TRBJ2-1	CASSSGSNEQFF	TGTGCCAGCAGTTCGGGGTCCAATGAGCAGTTCTTC
TRBV5-4	NA	NA	TRBJ1-2	CASSPPGEATYYGYTF	TGTGCCAGCAGCCCTCCCGGGGAGGCTACCTACTATGGCTACACCTTC
TRBV30	NA	NA	TRBJ1-5	CAWSRGARQPQHF	TGTGCCTGGAGTAGGGGGGCACGACAGCCCCAGCATTTT
TRBV28	TRBD1	NA	TRBJ2-7	CASSFHPTGVLYEQYF	TGTGCCAGTAGTTTCCACCCGACAGGGGTCCTCTACGAGCAGTACTTC
TRBV6-6	TRBD1	NA	TRBJ2-7	CASRSQGAGHEQYF	TGTGCCAGCAGATCACAGGGGGCCGGGCACGAGCAGTACTTC
TRBV6-1	NA	NA	TRBJ2-7	CANSSGDYEQYF	TGTGCCAATTCATCGGGAGATTACGAGCAGTACTTC
TRBV4-1	NA	once	TRBJ1-2	CASSRGFTDYYGYTF	TGCGCCAGCAGCCGTGGGTTCACAGACTACTATGGCTACACCTTC
TRBV30	TRBD1	NA	TRBJ2-7	CAWSVLQGVSYEQYF	TGTGCCTGGAGTGTATTACAGGGGGTATCCTACGAGCAGTACTTC
TRBV7-6	TRBD2	NA	TRBJ2-1	CASSPRRAGVGGNEQFF	TGTGCCAGCAGCCCCCGGAGGGCGGGAGTAGGTGGCAATGAGCAGTTCTTC
TRBV4-1	NA	NA	TRBJ2-3	CASSQETSTDTQYF	TGCGCCAGCAGCCAAGAAACTAGCACAGATACGCAGTATTTT
TRBV9	TRBD1	once	TRBJ2-7	CASSVGDSLEQYF	TGTGCCAGCAGCGTAGGGGACAGTCTAGAGCAGTACTTC
TRBV7-9	NA	NA	TRBJ2-7	CASSPVVLGGQDPYEQYF	TGTGCCAGCAGCCCGGTGGTGCTTGGCGGGCAGGACCCCTACGAGCAGTACTTC
TRBV6-5	NA	NA	TRBJ2-1	CASSYSMAGTYNEQFF	TGTGCCAGCAGTTACTCAATGGCGGGAACCTACAATGAGCAGTTCTTC
TRBV4-1	NA	NA	TRBJ1-1	CASSLGQSHTEAFF	TGCGCCAGCAGCCTTGGACAGAGCCACACTGAAGCTTTCTTT
TRBV7-9	NA	once	TRBJ2-2	CASSDHRTVSTGELFF	TGTGCCAGCAGCGACCACCGGACAGTCTCGACCGGGGAGCTGTTTTTT
TRBV6-5	NA	NA	TRBJ1-4	CASNTYGHPRGKLFF	TGTGCCAGCAACACCTATGGGCATCCAAGGGGGAAACTGTTTTTT
TRBV30	NA	NA	TRBJ2-1	CAWKQLSSYNEQFF	TGTGCCTGGAAGCAGTTGTCTTCCTACAATGAGCAGTTCTTC
TRBV10-3	NA	NA	TRBJ1-1	CAISEPSLARAEAFF	TGTGCCATCAGTGAACCCTCTCTTGCCAGGGCTGAAGCTTTCTTT
TRBV27	TRBD2	NA	TRBJ2-3	CASSHEREAITDTQYF	TGTGCCAGCAGTCACGAGCGGGAGGCTATAACAGATACGCAGTATTTT
TRBV7-9	NA	once	TRBJ1-1	CASTSPRVPEAFF	TGTGCCAGCACCTCCCCACGGGTGCCTGAAGCTTTCTTT
TRBV6-6	NA	NA	TRBJ1-5	CASSLTGMGNQPQHF	TGTGCCAGCAGCCTGACAGGAATGGGCAATCAGCCCCAGCATTTT
TRBV6-1	NA	NA	TRBJ2-7	CASSETLGGVDEQYF	TGTGCCAGCAGTGAAACCCTTGGGGGCGTGGATGAGCAGTACTTC
TRBV13	NA	NA	TRBJ2-7	CASSPGQSSYEQYF	TGTGCCAGCAGCCCCGGACAGAGCTCCTACGAGCAGTACTTC
TRBV7-2	NA	NA	TRBJ2-7	CASSSTAFEQYF	TGTGCCAGCAGCTCTACAGCGTTTGAGCAGTACTTC
TRBV7-6	NA	NA	TRBJ2-2	CASSWVNTGELFF	TGTGCCAGCAGCTGGGTAAACACCGGGGAGCTGTTTTTT
TRBV4-1	NA	NA	TRBJ1-3	CASSQEGRDTIYF	TGCGCCAGCAGCCAAGAGGGCAGAGACACCATATATTTT
TRBV30	NA	NA	TRBJ1-4	CAWDRGATNEKLFF	TGTGCCTGGGACAGAGGTGCAACTAATGAAAAACTGTTTTTT
TRBV28	NA	NA	TRBJ2-7	CASSLFGGRSYEQYF	TGTGCCAGCAGTTTATTTGGCGGGCGCTCCTACGAGCAGTACTTC
TRBV30	NA	NA	TRBJ2-7	CAWSDSRLVEYF	TGTGCCTGGAGTGACTCCAGACTAGTCGAGTACTTC
TRBV5-1	TRBD2	NA	TRBJ2-7	CASSFTQGLETYEQYF	TGCGCCAGCAGCTTTACACAGGGACTAGAGACCTACGAGCAGTACTTC